The 25 T cell receptor beta chains below come from one sample, sequenced in a study of blood T cell repertoires in COVID-19 (dated by TCRdb to 2018 to 2020). Libraries came from the immunoSEQ multiplex PCR assay. TCRdb retrieved this table from immuneACCESS and kept in-frame rearrangements only. Not all clones are present; in checked studies, unresolved V genes account for under half, and no reason is known for the remainder. The sample table holds approximately 300,000 clones, of which about 90% were seen once. The biggest ten clones account for roughly a tenth of the sample. Input material: PBMCs or T cells enriched from blood (not recorded which). Every receptor here comes from a woman in her 30s who had recovered from COVID-19.

This sequence joins TRBV3-1 (or the pseudogene TRBV3-2) and TRBJ2-7; TRBD1 matches 11 bases. This CDR3 comprises 14 residues. After removal of 3 bases from V and 3 bases from J, the junction contained 1 base not matched to a gene. Germline loops: CDR1 LGHDT, CDR2 YNNKEL (reference sequence). CDR3 loop: CASSQGTGGYEQYF. The CDR3 DNA sequence: TGTGCCAGCAGCCAGGGGACAGGGGGCTACGAGCAGTACTTC.

The chain combines TRBV21-1 with TRBJ2-7; the listed D gene, TRBD1, was not tested against the DNA. TRBV21-1 is an annotated pseudogene. The CDR3 has 14 residues. The CDR3 coding sequence is TGTGCCAGCAGCAAGGTAGACACCGTTTACGAGCAGTACTTC. Translating it yields CASSKVDTVYEQYF.

CDR3 sequence: CASSPTRDTQYF. For the CDR3, the DNA is TGTGCCAGCAGTCCGACAAGGGATACGCAGTATTTT. The rearrangement links TRBV27 to TRBJ2-3; D is unclear. V gave up 5 bases and J gave up 6 bases, with 9 bases separating them. The CDR3 spans 12 residues. In germline, CDR1 is MNHEY, CDR2 SMNVEV (reference sequence).

The count of this clone is one. V and J are TRBV29-1 and TRBJ2-3; tentatively, D is TRBD1 (5 bases). Trimming stripped 3 bases from V and 3 bases from J, with 13 bases between. CDR3 length: 14 amino acids. Germline lookup yields CDR1 SQVTM and CDR2 ANQGSEA. The CDR3 DNA follows: TGCAGCGTTGAGGGCAGGGTTGGAACAGATACGCAGTATTTT. Protein product: CSVEGRVGTDTQYF.

The V and J genes are TRBV5-6 and TRBJ1-1; 9 positions agree with TRBD1. The CDR3 contains 16 residues. J lost 3 bases, V lost 0 bases, and 6 bases had no gene match. Germline CDR1 reads SGHDT; CDR2 reads YYEEEE. CDR3 sequence (DNA): TGTGCCAGCAGCTTGGAGGGGACAGGGTGGGACACTGAAGCTTTCTTT. It specifies CASSLEGTGWDTEAFF. Full variable domain (outside the CDR3, taken from reference TRBV5-6 and TRBJ1-1): DAGVTQSPTHLIKTRGQQVTLRCSPKSGHDTVSWYQQALGQGPQFIFQYYEEEERQRGNFPDRFSGHQFPNYSSELNVNALLLGDSALYLCASSLEGTGWDTEAFFGQGTRLTVV.

This chain joins TRBV11-2 and TRBJ2-7, with 8 bases aligning to TRBD1. Trimming took 8 bases from V and 1 from J; bases not matched to a gene: 4. The CDR3 has 13 residues. Germline CDR1 SGHAT, CDR2 FQNNGV. The CDR3 nucleotides are TGTGCCAGCCGGACAGGGAGTTCCTACGAGCAGTACTTC. This encodes CASRTGSSYEQYF.

This chain uses TRBV19 with TRBJ2-7, with 11 bases matching TRBD2. The CDR3 has 14 residues. J was trimmed by 2 bases and V by 6 bases; bases with no gene match: 3. Germline CDR1 and CDR2: LNHDA and SQIVND (reference sequence). The CDR3, as DNA: TGTGCCAGTAGCAGACTAGCGGGGCCCTACGAGCAGTACTTC. This translates into CASSRLAGPYEQYF.

V is TRBV4-3 and J is TRBJ2-7; no definite D call. CDR1 LGHNA and CDR2 YSLEER come from the germline V gene. The CDR3 has 12 amino acids. The V end was cut by 3 bases, the J end by 6 bases, with 9 bases between. CDR3 nucleotide sequence: TGCGCCAGCAGCCATCCCGGCGGCGAGCAGTACTTC. Encoded protein: CASSHPGGEQYF.

CDR3 sequence (DNA): TGCGCCAGCAGCTTGGTCCTCTCGAACACCGGGGAGCTGTTTTTT. Translating gives CASSLVLSNTGELFF. The gene calls are TRBV5-1 and TRBJ2-2; D is uncertain. This CDR3 has 15 residues. Trimming pared 0 bases from V and 0 bases from J, leaving 6 bases between. The V gene's germline CDR1 is SGHRS and CDR2 YFSETQ.

A single count supports this clone. The chain employs TRBV27 and TRBJ1-2, with a possible D match to TRBD1 (6 bases). The CDR3 has 14 amino acids. Germline V gene sequence: CDR1 MNHEY, CDR2 SMNVEV (reference sequence). The V gene lost 2 bases and the J gene lost 1 base, with 8 bases spanning the gap. The CDR3 bases are TGTGCCAGCAGTTTAAACAGGGATAACTATGGCTACACCTTC. Translated: CASSLNRDNYGYTF.

This clone was recorded once. J is TRBJ2-3 and V is TRBV7-9, with D perhaps matching TRBD2 (5 bases). This CDR3 has 17 residues. CDR1 and CDR2 (germline): SEHNR, FQNEAQ (reference sequence). V lost 4 bases and J lost 4, with 21 bases in between. The chain's CDR3 is CASSSPTTAWGADTQYF. DNA of the CDR3: TGTGCCAGCAGCTCGCCTACCACGGCCTGGGGAGCAGATACGCAGTATTTT.

The CDR3 region is CASSGDRGEKLFF. The CDR3 DNA reads as TGTGCCAGCAGCGGTGACAGGGGAGAAAAACTGTTTTTT. The gene calls are TRBV9 and TRBJ1-4; TRBD1 matches 8 bases. Losses at the gene ends were 3 bases for V and 8 bases for J; bases not matched to a gene: 3. Germline CDR1 and CDR2: SGDLS and YYNGEE. The CDR3 is 13 amino acids.

This chain connects TRBV6-5 to TRBJ1-1; D is undetermined. V lost 4 bases to trimming and J lost 8 bases, with 11 bases between them. Looked up from germline, CDR1 is MNHEY and CDR2 is SVGAGI. The CDR3 runs 12 residues. The CDR3 DNA reads as TGTGCCAGCAGTTTCTCCGCGTCCGAAGCTTTCTTT. This gives the protein CASSFSASEAFF.

The V and J genes are TRBV5-5 and TRBJ2-3, with D possibly being TRBD2 (6 bases). CDR1 and CDR2 (germline): SGHKS, YYEKEE (reference sequence). Trimming left V 3 bases short and J 2 bases short, with 16 bases between. This CDR3 is 16 amino acids long. The CDR3 protein is CASSWGEYRITDTQYF. The CDR3, as DNA: TGTGCCAGCAGCTGGGGGGAGTATCGAATCACAGATACGCAGTATTTT.

The rearrangement joins TRBV2 to TRBJ1-2, with TRBD1 matching over 9 bases. The CDR3 extends over 18 amino acids. The ends lost 1 base at V and 5 bases at J; junction bases unmatched: 14. Looked up from germline, CDR1 is SNHLY and CDR2 is FYNNEI. CDR3 DNA sequence: TGTGCCAGCAGTGAAGGGGGGACAGGGAGTCCGTTAGTGTATGGCTACACCTTC. Amino acids: CASSEGGTGSPLVYGYTF.

The chain joins TRBV7-8 to TRBJ1-4; D is undetermined. Trimming removed 5 bases at V and 7 bases at J, with 11 bases between. Germline CDR1 SGHVS, CDR2 FQNEAQ. This CDR3 comprises 13 residues. The CDR3 loop is CASSRSVAEKLFF. DNA for the CDR3: TGTGCCAGCAGCCGAAGTGTAGCTGAAAAACTGTTTTTT.

This sequence joins TRBV6-5 and TRBJ2-5; tentative D call: TRBD1 (6 bases). V was trimmed by 6 bases and J by 5 bases, leaving 13 bases between them. Looked up from germline, CDR1 is MNHEY and CDR2 is SVGAGI. CDR3 length equals 13 residues. As DNA, the CDR3 is TGTGCCAGCAGGCGCGCCAGGGGTGAGACCCAGTACTTC. Translation: CASRRARGETQYF.

This clone was picked up one time. The genes are TRBV30 and TRBJ2-7; 10 nucleotides match TRBD1. This CDR3 comprises 14 residues. Germline trimming cut 2 bases from V and 7 bases from J; bases unmatched to any gene: 8. The germline CDR1 and CDR2 sequences are GTSNPN and SVGIG (reference sequence). The CDR3 is CAWSSGTGEGEQYF. CDR3 nucleotide sequence: TGTGCCTGGAGTAGCGGGACAGGGGAAGGGGAGCAGTACTTC.

This clone appeared a single time. The chain is built from TRBV9 and TRBJ2-1, with D possibly being TRBD2 (5 bases). The CDR3 runs 14 residues. Trimming shortened V by 4 bases and J by 1 base, and 9 bases separated the two germline ends. Germline V gene data show CDR1 as SGDLS and CDR2 as YYNGEE. In DNA form, the CDR3 reads TGTGCCAGCAGCTTAGGAGGATCCTACAATGAGCAGTTCTTC. Translating it yields CASSLGGSYNEQFF.

The gene calls are TRBV9 and TRBJ2-3; 13 nucleotides agree with TRBD2. The length of the CDR3 is 17 residues. Germline values: CDR1 SGDLS, CDR2 YYNGEE. V shed 6 bases, J shed 6 bases, and the junction held 13 bases outside the gene matches. The DNA for the CDR3 is TGTGCCAGCATAATACTAGCGGGAGGGGGGCTAAGGGATACGCAGTATTTT. It yields the protein CASIILAGGGLRDTQYF.

The sample holds one count of this clone. This rearrangement joins TRBV6-5 to TRBJ1-1; 9 bases map to TRBD1. The CDR3 is made up of 15 amino acids. Germline CDR1 is MNHEY and CDR2 is SVGAGI. V shed 6 bases and J 0 bases; nucleotides not matched to a gene: 5. The CDR3 DNA is TGTGCCAGCAGCTGGACAGGGGCCCTGAACACTGAAGCTTTCTTT. Amino acid sequence: CASSWTGALNTEAFF.

This chain joins TRBV18 and TRBJ1-2; 12 bases map to TRBD1. The J segment lost 8 bases and the V segment lost 2 bases, leaving 15 bases of the junction unmatched. CDR1 and CDR2 (germline): KGHSH, LQKENI. The length of the CDR3 is 18 residues. Written as DNA, the CDR3 is TGTGCCAGCTCACCATCACCGTCCGGGGGACAGGGGGCGGGCGGCTACACCTTC. It is translated as CASSPSPSGGQGAGGYTF.

J is TRBJ1-1 and V is TRBV6-5; a possible D gene is TRBD1 (5 bases). Germline CDR1 MNHEY, CDR2 SVGAGI. The V and J ends lost 8 bases and 10 bases respectively, with 17 bases between them. CDR3 length: 12 amino acids. The CDR3 region has the DNA TGTGCCAGCGCTGGGGTTGGGGCTTCAGCTTTCTTT. Protein product: CASAGVGASAFF.

The rearrangement uses TRBV27 and TRBJ2-2, with D possibly matching TRBD1 (6 bases). The ends were cut back, 6 bases at V and 1 base at J, with 21 bases in the middle. Germline-derived CDR1 and CDR2 are MNHEY and SMNVEV (reference sequence). The CDR3 spans 18 residues. The CDR3 nucleotides are TGTGCCAGCAGCTTTTACCCTACAGGGATTTGGAACACCGGGGAGCTGTTTTTT. Its protein is CASSFYPTGIWNTGELFF.

The chain joins TRBV3-1 (or the pseudogene TRBV3-2) to TRBJ2-1, with D tentatively TRBD2 (6 bases). Trimming left V 0 bases short and J 0 bases short, with 12 bases between. The CDR3 is 17 amino acids. Germline loops: CDR1 LGHDT, CDR2 YNNKEL (reference sequence). Written as DNA, the CDR3 is TGTGCCAGCAGCCAAGATCGGGCTAGCGCCTCCTACAATGAGCAGTTCTTC. Translated, it gives CASSQDRASASYNEQFF.